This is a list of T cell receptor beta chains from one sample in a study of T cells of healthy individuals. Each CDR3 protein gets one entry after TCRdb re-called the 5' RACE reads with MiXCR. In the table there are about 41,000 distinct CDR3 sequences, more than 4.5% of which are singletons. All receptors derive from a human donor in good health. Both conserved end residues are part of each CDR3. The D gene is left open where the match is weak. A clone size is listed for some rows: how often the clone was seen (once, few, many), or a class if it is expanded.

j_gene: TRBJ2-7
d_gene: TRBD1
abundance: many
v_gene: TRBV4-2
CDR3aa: CASSQGQGLYEQYF
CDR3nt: TGTGCCAGCAGCCAGGGACAGGGGCTCTACGAGCAGTACTTC

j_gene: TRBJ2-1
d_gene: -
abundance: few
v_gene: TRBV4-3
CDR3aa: CASSQDPGSYNEQFF
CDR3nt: TGCGCCAGCAGCCAAGATCCTGGGTCCTACAATGAGCAGTTCTTC

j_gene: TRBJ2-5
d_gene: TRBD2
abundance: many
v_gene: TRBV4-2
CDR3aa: CASSQDPGTSGETQYF
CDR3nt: TGTGCCAGCAGCCAAGATCCCGGGACTAGCGGCGAGACCCAGTACTTC

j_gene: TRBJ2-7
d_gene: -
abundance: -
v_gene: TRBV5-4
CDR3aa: CASGLWGGAPDEQYF
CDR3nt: TGTGCCAGCGGGCTTTGGGGGGGCGCCCCCGACGAGCAGTACTTC

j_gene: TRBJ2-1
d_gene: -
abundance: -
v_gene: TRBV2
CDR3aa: CASSVGLAYNEQFF
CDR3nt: TGTGCCAGCAGTGTTGGTCTAGCTTACAATGAGCAGTTCTTC

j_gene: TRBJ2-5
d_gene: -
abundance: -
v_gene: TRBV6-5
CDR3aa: CASSYSEGRGETQYF
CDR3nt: TGTGCCAGCAGTTACTCGGAGGGTCGGGGGGAGACCCAGTACTTC

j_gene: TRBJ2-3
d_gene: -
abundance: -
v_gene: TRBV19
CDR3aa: CASSMGPGPDTQYF
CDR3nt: TGTGCCAGTAGTATGGGTCCGGGCCCAGATACGCAGTATTTT

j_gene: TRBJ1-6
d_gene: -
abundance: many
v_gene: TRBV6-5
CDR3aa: CASSYSRVAGDSPLHF
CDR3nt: TGTGCCAGCAGTTACTCCAGGGTAGCTGGTGATTCACCCCTCCACTTT

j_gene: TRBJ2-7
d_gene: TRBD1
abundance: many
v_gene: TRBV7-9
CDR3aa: CASAYMGQGNEQYF
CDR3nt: TGTGCCAGCGCCTACATGGGACAGGGAAACGAGCAGTACTTC

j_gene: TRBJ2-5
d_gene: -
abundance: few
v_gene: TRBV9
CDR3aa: CASSVDVGGQLETQYF
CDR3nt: TGTGCCAGCAGCGTAGATGTGGGGGGCCAACTAGAGACCCAGTACTTC

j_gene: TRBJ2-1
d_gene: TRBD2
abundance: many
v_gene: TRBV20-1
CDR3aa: CSAGSGGAGNEQFF
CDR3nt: TGCAGTGCCGGTAGCGGGGGGGCGGGCAATGAGCAGTTCTTC

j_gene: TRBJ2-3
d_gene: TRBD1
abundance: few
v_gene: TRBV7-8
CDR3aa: CASSFTGGVRTDTQYF
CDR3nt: TGTGCCAGCAGCTTTACAGGGGGCGTTAGGACAGATACGCAGTATTTT

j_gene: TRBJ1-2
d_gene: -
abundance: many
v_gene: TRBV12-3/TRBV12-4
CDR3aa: CASTPRRNYGYTF
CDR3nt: TGTGCCAGCACCCCGAGGCGAAACTATGGCTACACCTTC

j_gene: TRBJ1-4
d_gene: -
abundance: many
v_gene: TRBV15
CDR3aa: CATARTGGEKLFF
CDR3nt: TGTGCCACCGCCCGGACGGGAGGGGAAAAACTGTTTTTT

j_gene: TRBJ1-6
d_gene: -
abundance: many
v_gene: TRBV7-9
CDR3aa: CASSARTARNSPLHF
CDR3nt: TGTGCCAGCAGCGCCAGGACAGCGAGGAATTCACCCCTCCACTTT

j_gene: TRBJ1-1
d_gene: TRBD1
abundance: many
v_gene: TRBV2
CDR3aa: CASSEDRSVGDTEAFF
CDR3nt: TGTGCCAGCAGTGAGGACAGGTCCGTGGGGGACACTGAAGCTTTCTTT

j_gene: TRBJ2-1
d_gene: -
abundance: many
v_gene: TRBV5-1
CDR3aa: CASSLGSSYNEQFF
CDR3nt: TGCGCCAGCAGCTTGGGGAGTAGCTACAATGAGCAGTTCTTC

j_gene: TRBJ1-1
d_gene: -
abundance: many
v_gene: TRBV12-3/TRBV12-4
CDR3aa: CASSLITGSAEAFF
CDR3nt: TGTGCCAGCAGTTTAATCACCGGGTCGGCTGAAGCTTTCTTT

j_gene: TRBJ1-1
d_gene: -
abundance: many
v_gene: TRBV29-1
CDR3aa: CSLVLGSGHTEAFF
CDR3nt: TGCAGCCTGGTCTTGGGGTCGGGGCACACTGAAGCTTTCTTT

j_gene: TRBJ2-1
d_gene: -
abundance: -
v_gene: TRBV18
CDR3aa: CASSPVGPGNNEQFF
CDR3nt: TGTGCCAGCTCACCAGTCGGACCGGGAAACAATGAGCAGTTCTTC

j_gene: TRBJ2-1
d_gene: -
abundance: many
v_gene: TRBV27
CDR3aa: CASNTWEAGGGGYNEQFF
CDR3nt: TGTGCCAGCAACACTTGGGAGGCCGGTGGCGGAGGTTACAATGAGCAGTTCTTC

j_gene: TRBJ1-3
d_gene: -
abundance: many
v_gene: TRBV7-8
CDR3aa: CASSLNLQYSGNTIYF
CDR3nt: TGTGCCAGCAGCTTAAACCTTCAGTACTCTGGAAACACCATATATTTT

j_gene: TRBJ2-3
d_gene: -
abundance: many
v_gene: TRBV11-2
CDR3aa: CASSSTFRDQKYF
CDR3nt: TGTGCCAGCAGCTCGACCTTCCGGGACCAGAAGTATTTT

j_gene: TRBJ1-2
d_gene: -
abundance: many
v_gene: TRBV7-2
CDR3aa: CASSTYAGPRSTFNYGYTF
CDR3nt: TGTGCCAGCAGCACATACGCCGGGCCCCGAAGCACCTTTAACTATGGCTACACCTTC

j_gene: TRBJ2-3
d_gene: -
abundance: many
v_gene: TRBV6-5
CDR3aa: CASTPTGVTDTQYF
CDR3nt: TGTGCCAGCACTCCGACAGGCGTCACAGATACGCAGTATTTT

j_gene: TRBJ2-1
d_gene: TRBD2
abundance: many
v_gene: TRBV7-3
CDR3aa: CASSRFGAGGSYNEQFF
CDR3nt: TGTGCCAGCAGCCGCTTTGGAGCGGGGGGCTCCTACAATGAGCAGTTCTTC

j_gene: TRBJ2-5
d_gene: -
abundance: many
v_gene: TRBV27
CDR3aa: CASRLYGTPKETQYF
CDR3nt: TGTGCCAGCAGGCTATATGGGACACCCAAAGAGACCCAGTACTTC

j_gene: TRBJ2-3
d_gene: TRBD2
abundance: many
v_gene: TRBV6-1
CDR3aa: CASTASSGRLTDTQYF
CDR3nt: TGTGCCAGCACCGCGAGTAGCGGGAGATTGACAGATACGCAGTATTTT

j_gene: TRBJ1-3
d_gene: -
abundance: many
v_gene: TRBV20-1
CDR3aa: CSAATLRDDTIYF
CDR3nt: TGCAGTGCTGCCACCCTTAGGGATGACACCATATATTTT

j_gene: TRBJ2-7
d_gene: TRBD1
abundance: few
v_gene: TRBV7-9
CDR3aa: CASSSSDRVRGYEQYF
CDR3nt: TGTGCCAGCAGCTCTAGTGACAGGGTGAGGGGATACGAGCAGTACTTC

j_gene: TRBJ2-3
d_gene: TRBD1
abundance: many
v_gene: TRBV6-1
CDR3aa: CASSEKTGGADTQYF
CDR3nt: TGTGCCAGCAGTGAGAAGACAGGGGGAGCAGATACGCAGTATTTT

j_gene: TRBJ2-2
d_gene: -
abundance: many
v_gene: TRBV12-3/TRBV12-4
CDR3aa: CASSVGGNTGELFF
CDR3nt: TGTGCCAGCAGTGTAGGGGGGAACACCGGGGAGCTGTTTTTT

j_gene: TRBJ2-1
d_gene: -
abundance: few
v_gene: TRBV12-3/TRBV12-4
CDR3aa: CASSLSGAYEQFF
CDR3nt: TGTGCCAGCAGTTTATCGGGGGCGTATGAGCAGTTCTTC

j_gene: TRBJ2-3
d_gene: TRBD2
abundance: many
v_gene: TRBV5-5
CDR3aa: CASSPGLAGGLDTQYF
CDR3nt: TGTGCCAGCAGCCCGGGACTAGCGGGAGGCCTAGATACGCAGTATTTT

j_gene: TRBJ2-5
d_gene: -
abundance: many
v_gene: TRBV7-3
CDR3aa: CASSTFGGETQYF
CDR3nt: TGTGCCAGCAGCACCTTTGGGGGAGAGACCCAGTACTTC

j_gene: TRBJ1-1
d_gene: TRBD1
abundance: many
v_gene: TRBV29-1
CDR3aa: CSVERDRDTEAFF
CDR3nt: TGCAGCGTTGAAAGAGACAGGGACACTGAAGCTTTCTTT

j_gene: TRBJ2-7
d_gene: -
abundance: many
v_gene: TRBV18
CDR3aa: CASSPRTDDYEQYF
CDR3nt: TGTGCCAGCTCACCCCGGACCGACGACTACGAGCAGTACTTC

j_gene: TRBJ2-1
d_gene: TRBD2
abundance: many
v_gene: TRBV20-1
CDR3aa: CSVREVQQNEQFF
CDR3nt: TGCAGTGTCCGGGAGGTTCAGCAGAATGAGCAGTTCTTC

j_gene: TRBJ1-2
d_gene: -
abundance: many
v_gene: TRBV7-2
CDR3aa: CASSSGRLGVYGYTF
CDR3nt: TGTGCCAGCAGCTCCGGGAGGTTAGGAGTCTATGGCTACACCTTC

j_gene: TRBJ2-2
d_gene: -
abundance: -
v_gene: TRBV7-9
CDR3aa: CASSSEGAGELFF
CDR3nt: TGTGCCAGCAGCTCTGAGGGTGCCGGGGAGCTGTTTTTT

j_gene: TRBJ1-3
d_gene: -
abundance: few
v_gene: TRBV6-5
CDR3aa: CASSSTRKRTGTIYF
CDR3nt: TGTGCCAGCAGCTCCACCCGAAAGCGAACCGGCACCATATATTTT

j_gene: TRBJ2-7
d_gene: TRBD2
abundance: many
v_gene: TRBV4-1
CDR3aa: CASSRGLAGGRLSEQYF
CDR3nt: TGCGCCAGCAGCCGGGGACTAGCGGGGGGGCGGTTGTCCGAGCAGTACTTC

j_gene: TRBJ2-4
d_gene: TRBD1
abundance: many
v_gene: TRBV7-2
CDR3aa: CASSLRRGRGNIQYF
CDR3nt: TGTGCCAGCAGTCTTCGCAGGGGGCGCGGAAACATTCAGTACTTC

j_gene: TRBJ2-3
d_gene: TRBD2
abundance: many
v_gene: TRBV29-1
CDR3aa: CSVESGRAWGDTQYF
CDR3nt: TGCAGCGTTGAGAGCGGGAGGGCCTGGGGAGATACGCAGTATTTT

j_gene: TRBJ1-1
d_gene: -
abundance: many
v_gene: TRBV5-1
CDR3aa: CASSSGGAVNTEAFF
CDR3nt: TGCGCCAGCAGCTCGGGGGGGGCAGTGAACACTGAAGCTTTCTTT